These T cell receptor beta chains were read from a single sample in a study of blood T cell repertoires in COVID-19. Sequencing was performed with immunoSEQ multiplex PCR; in TCRdb, only in-frame clones are kept and a portion is missing. This sample has roughly 180,000 clones; about 85% occur once, and the top ten carry around 7.5%. The sequenced material came from peripheral blood. Every receptor here comes from a woman aged 55-75 years with acute or convalescent COVID-19. Each CDR3 is given with its conserved first and last residue. Each record gives: V gene, J gene, clone size, D gene, CDR3 DNA, CDR3 protein. D genes are given only for firm matches. A clone size is listed for some rows: how often the clone was seen (once, few, many), or a class if it is expanded.

v_gene: TRBV5-1
j_gene: TRBJ1-4
abundance: -
d_gene: TRBD1
CDR3nt: TGCGCCAGCAGCGTACAGGGGGCCCCTAATGAAAAACTGTTTTTT
CDR3aa: CASSVQGAPNEKLFF

v_gene: TRBV5-1
j_gene: TRBJ2-1
abundance: few
d_gene: TRBD2
CDR3nt: TGCGCCAGCAGCTTTCTCGGGACTAACAATGAGCAGTTCTTC
CDR3aa: CASSFLGTNNEQFF

v_gene: TRBV11-2
j_gene: TRBJ1-1
abundance: -
d_gene: -
CDR3nt: TGTGCCAGCAAATCCGCAATTATGGGGAGGGCCTACACTGAAGCTTTCTTT
CDR3aa: CASKSAIMGRAYTEAFF

v_gene: TRBV7-9
j_gene: TRBJ1-5
abundance: -
d_gene: -
CDR3nt: TGTGCCAGCAGCCGAGGAGGTGGAGGCAATCAGCCCCAGCATTTT
CDR3aa: CASSRGGGGNQPQHF

v_gene: TRBV3-1/TRBV3-2
j_gene: TRBJ2-2
abundance: -
d_gene: -
CDR3nt: TGTGCCAGCAGCCTAATCGGGGGGCGCCTGGACACCGGGGAGCTGTTTTTT
CDR3aa: CASSLIGGRLDTGELFF

v_gene: TRBV9
j_gene: TRBJ2-5
abundance: -
d_gene: -
CDR3nt: TGTGCCAGCAGCGTAGAGGTGGGAGTGAGAGAGACCCAGTACTTC
CDR3aa: CASSVEVGVRETQYF

v_gene: TRBV13
j_gene: TRBJ2-1
abundance: -
d_gene: -
CDR3nt: TGTGCCAGCAGCTTAGGAGGAGGACTCCAACCCGGCAATGAGCAGTTCTTC
CDR3aa: CASSLGGGLQPGNEQFF

v_gene: TRBV5-1
j_gene: TRBJ1-1
abundance: -
d_gene: TRBD1
CDR3nt: TGCGCCAGCACTTCCGGGACAGGGGGCAGTTGGGAGAACACTGAAGCTTTCTTT
CDR3aa: CASTSGTGGSWENTEAFF

v_gene: TRBV11-1
j_gene: TRBJ2-3
abundance: -
d_gene: -
CDR3nt: TGTGCCAGCGGAAAGACTGCCCCGGCCCCAGATACGCAGTATTTT
CDR3aa: CASGKTAPAPDTQYF

v_gene: TRBV27
j_gene: TRBJ1-1
abundance: -
d_gene: -
CDR3nt: TGTGCCAGCAGTTTTAGGCAGGGTGGGGAAGCTTTCTTT
CDR3aa: CASSFRQGGEAFF

v_gene: TRBV6-5
j_gene: TRBJ1-4
abundance: -
d_gene: -
CDR3nt: TGTGCCAGCAGTTCCGACGGGGGGGAAAAACTGTTTTTT
CDR3aa: CASSSDGGEKLFF

v_gene: TRBV24-1
j_gene: TRBJ2-1
abundance: -
d_gene: TRBD2
CDR3nt: TGTGCCACCAGTCCGGGACTAGTCTCCTACAATGAGCAGTTCTTC
CDR3aa: CATSPGLVSYNEQFF

v_gene: TRBV6-5
j_gene: TRBJ1-1
abundance: -
d_gene: TRBD1
CDR3nt: TGTGCCAGCGGACAGGGTCTGAACACTGAAGCTTTCTTT
CDR3aa: CASGQGLNTEAFF

v_gene: TRBV7-3
j_gene: TRBJ2-1
abundance: -
d_gene: -
CDR3nt: TGTGCCAGCAGCCCTACCCCCCGTTGGGGAGATAGGGATGAGCAGTTCTTC
CDR3aa: CASSPTPRWGDRDEQFF

v_gene: TRBV9
j_gene: TRBJ2-3
abundance: -
d_gene: -
CDR3nt: TGTGCCAGCAGCGTCCAGGGCTACACAGATACGCAGTATTTT
CDR3aa: CASSVQGYTDTQYF

v_gene: TRBV12-3/TRBV12-4
j_gene: TRBJ1-2
abundance: -
d_gene: -
CDR3nt: TGTGCCAGCAGTGAGAGTCCGGGAAGTGGCTACACCTTC
CDR3aa: CASSESPGSGYTF

v_gene: TRBV28
j_gene: TRBJ1-5
abundance: once
d_gene: TRBD1
CDR3nt: TGTGCCAGCAAGGTGACAGGGGTGGTGAATGGCAATCAGCCCCAGCATTTT
CDR3aa: CASKVTGVVNGNQPQHF

v_gene: TRBV28
j_gene: TRBJ1-4
abundance: few
d_gene: -
CDR3nt: TGTGCCAGCAGTTCAACAGGGTTCCTTAATGAAAAACTGTTTTTT
CDR3aa: CASSSTGFLNEKLFF

v_gene: TRBV7-2
j_gene: TRBJ1-5
abundance: -
d_gene: -
CDR3nt: TGTGCCAGCAGCTTAGGTCAGGGTCAGCCCCAGCATTTT
CDR3aa: CASSLGQGQPQHF

v_gene: TRBV11-3
j_gene: TRBJ2-5
abundance: -
d_gene: -
CDR3nt: TGTGCCAGCAGCGTCCGTGGGCCCGGGGGATTGTACCAAGAGACCCAGTACTTC
CDR3aa: CASSVRGPGGLYQETQYF

v_gene: TRBV7-9
j_gene: TRBJ2-2
abundance: -
d_gene: TRBD2
CDR3nt: TGTGCCAGCAGCCCGCTAGCGGGAGTCAACACCGGGGAGCTGTTTTTT
CDR3aa: CASSPLAGVNTGELFF

v_gene: TRBV11-2
j_gene: TRBJ2-1
abundance: -
d_gene: -
CDR3nt: TGTGCCAGCAGCTTAGACCCCCTTCCAGGCCACAATGAGCAGTTCTTC
CDR3aa: CASSLDPLPGHNEQFF

v_gene: TRBV6-5
j_gene: TRBJ1-1
abundance: -
d_gene: TRBD1
CDR3nt: TGTGCCAGCACCCAGACAGGGTCGGATACTGAAGCTTTCTTT
CDR3aa: CASTQTGSDTEAFF

v_gene: TRBV27
j_gene: TRBJ1-1
abundance: -
d_gene: -
CDR3nt: TGTGCCAGCAGGCGGGGCACTTTGAACACTGAAGCTTTCTTT
CDR3aa: CASRRGTLNTEAFF

v_gene: TRBV2
j_gene: TRBJ1-6
abundance: -
d_gene: -
CDR3nt: TGTGCCAGCAGTGGGCGGGGTAATAATTCACCCCTCCACTTT
CDR3aa: CASSGRGNNSPLHF

v_gene: TRBV7-3
j_gene: TRBJ2-5
abundance: -
d_gene: TRBD1
CDR3nt: TGTGCCAGCAGCCCGGGGACAGGGGCCCCGGAGACCCAGTACTTC
CDR3aa: CASSPGTGAPETQYF

v_gene: TRBV27
j_gene: TRBJ1-5
abundance: -
d_gene: -
CDR3nt: TGTGCCAGCAGTCCCCTGTCCAGGGGCCGCAATCAGCCCCAGCATTTT
CDR3aa: CASSPLSRGRNQPQHF

v_gene: TRBV2
j_gene: TRBJ2-3
abundance: -
d_gene: TRBD2
CDR3nt: TGTGCCAGCTCTAGCGGGGGCAGCGGGACGCAGTATTTT
CDR3aa: CASSSGGSGTQYF

v_gene: TRBV27
j_gene: TRBJ2-1
abundance: -
d_gene: TRBD2
CDR3nt: TGTGCCAGCGGACAAGCGGGGGCGGGGCCTTGGGGGGAGTTCTTC
CDR3aa: CASGQAGAGPWGEFF

v_gene: TRBV3-1/TRBV3-2
j_gene: TRBJ1-1
abundance: -
d_gene: TRBD1
CDR3nt: TGTGCCAGCGGACAGGCTCTAAACACTGAAGCTTTCTTT
CDR3aa: CASGQALNTEAFF

v_gene: TRBV18
j_gene: TRBJ1-1
abundance: -
d_gene: -
CDR3nt: TGTGCCAGCTCACCATTCCAGGGGCAACAATCTGAAGCTTTCTTT
CDR3aa: CASSPFQGQQSEAFF

v_gene: TRBV28
j_gene: TRBJ2-2
abundance: -
d_gene: TRBD1
CDR3nt: TGTGCCAGCAGTTCATACAGGGGGCACGTCACCGGGGAGCTGTTTTTT
CDR3aa: CASSSYRGHVTGELFF

v_gene: TRBV2
j_gene: TRBJ1-1
abundance: -
d_gene: -
CDR3nt: TGTGCCAGCAGTGAAGCGCTTGCAGGGACTGAAGCTTTCTTT
CDR3aa: CASSEALAGTEAFF

v_gene: TRBV5-1
j_gene: TRBJ2-3
abundance: -
d_gene: -
CDR3nt: TGCGCCAGCAGCATTCAGGATACGCAGTATTTT
CDR3aa: CASSIQDTQYF

v_gene: TRBV19
j_gene: TRBJ1-1
abundance: -
d_gene: -
CDR3nt: TGTGCCAGCTCCAACTTACGAGAAGCTTTCTTT
CDR3aa: CASSNLREAFF

v_gene: TRBV10-3
j_gene: TRBJ2-7
abundance: -
d_gene: -
CDR3nt: TGTGCCATCAGTGAAAGAGAGGGCTACGAGCAGTACTTC
CDR3aa: CAISEREGYEQYF

v_gene: TRBV9
j_gene: TRBJ2-3
abundance: -
d_gene: TRBD1
CDR3nt: TGTGCCAGCAGCCCCAGGGGACAGGGGGGATTAGATACGCAGTATTTT
CDR3aa: CASSPRGQGGLDTQYF

v_gene: TRBV11-2
j_gene: TRBJ2-3
abundance: -
d_gene: TRBD1
CDR3nt: TGTGCCAGCAGCTTAGGGGGAAGGGGGCTAAGCCCGTATTTT
CDR3aa: CASSLGGRGLSPYF

v_gene: TRBV7-2
j_gene: TRBJ1-2
abundance: once
d_gene: TRBD1
CDR3nt: TGTGCCAGCAGCCCCCGGACAGGGGGAGGCTACACCTTC
CDR3aa: CASSPRTGGGYTF

v_gene: TRBV6-6
j_gene: TRBJ2-7
abundance: -
d_gene: -
CDR3nt: TGTGCCAGCAGTTACCCGACAGTCTACGAGCAGTACTTC
CDR3aa: CASSYPTVYEQYF

v_gene: TRBV24-1
j_gene: TRBJ2-3
abundance: few
d_gene: TRBD2
CDR3nt: TGTGCCACCTCGAATAGCGGGGGTTCTCATACGCAGTATTTT
CDR3aa: CATSNSGGSHTQYF

v_gene: TRBV20-1
j_gene: TRBJ2-1
abundance: -
d_gene: TRBD2
CDR3nt: TGCAGTGCTAGTATTGGAAGCGGGAGTGGGAGTGAGCAGTTCTTC
CDR3aa: CSASIGSGSGSEQFF

v_gene: TRBV4-1
j_gene: TRBJ1-1
abundance: -
d_gene: -
CDR3nt: TGCGCCAGCAGCCAAGATTCGGGTAGGTCGACAGGTAGCACTGAAGCTTTCTTT
CDR3aa: CASSQDSGRSTGSTEAFF

v_gene: TRBV28
j_gene: TRBJ2-6
abundance: once
d_gene: TRBD1
CDR3nt: TGTGCCATCATCTACCGGGACAGGGACGTAGCCAACGTCCTGACTTTC
CDR3aa: CAIIYRDRDVANVLTF

v_gene: TRBV6-5
j_gene: TRBJ1-1
abundance: -
d_gene: -
CDR3nt: TGTGCCAGCAGACTAAGGGGCACTGAAGCTTTCTTT
CDR3aa: CASRLRGTEAFF

v_gene: TRBV6-5
j_gene: TRBJ1-2
abundance: -
d_gene: TRBD1
CDR3nt: TGTGCCAGCAGCCCCCAAGGGGGCTCGAACTATGGCTACACCTTC
CDR3aa: CASSPQGGSNYGYTF

v_gene: TRBV11-2
j_gene: TRBJ2-1
abundance: -
d_gene: TRBD2
CDR3nt: TGTGCCAGCACCACTAGCGGGAACGATGAGCAGTTCTTC
CDR3aa: CASTTSGNDEQFF

v_gene: TRBV19
j_gene: TRBJ2-1
abundance: -
d_gene: TRBD1
CDR3nt: TGTGCCAGTAGTACGAGATGGGGACAGGTTTACAATGAGCAGTTCTTC
CDR3aa: CASSTRWGQVYNEQFF

v_gene: TRBV9
j_gene: TRBJ2-1
abundance: -
d_gene: -
CDR3nt: TGTGCCAGCAGCATACAGGCGGATGAGCAGTTCTTC
CDR3aa: CASSIQADEQFF

v_gene: TRBV27
j_gene: TRBJ2-1
abundance: -
d_gene: TRBD2
CDR3nt: TGTGCCAGCAGTTTGGGGCTAGCGGGGGATGAGCAGTTCTTC
CDR3aa: CASSLGLAGDEQFF

v_gene: TRBV7-9
j_gene: TRBJ1-5
abundance: -
d_gene: TRBD1
CDR3nt: TGTGCCAGCAGCTCTCAGACAGGGGTGGCTCAGCCCCAGCATTTT
CDR3aa: CASSSQTGVAQPQHF

v_gene: TRBV30
j_gene: TRBJ1-5
abundance: once
d_gene: TRBD1
CDR3nt: TGTGCCTGGAGTCGACAGGGCGGGAACAATCAGCCCCAGCATTTT
CDR3aa: CAWSRQGGNNQPQHF

v_gene: TRBV5-1
j_gene: TRBJ1-1
abundance: -
d_gene: TRBD1
CDR3nt: TGCGCCAGCAGCTCGGGACAGGGACTACCGAACACTGAAGCTTTCTTT
CDR3aa: CASSSGQGLPNTEAFF

v_gene: TRBV3-1/TRBV3-2
j_gene: TRBJ1-6
abundance: many
d_gene: TRBD1
CDR3nt: TGTGCCAGCAGCCAAACCTCCGGGACAGGGACTTCACCCCTCCACTTT
CDR3aa: CASSQTSGTGTSPLHF